This T cell receptor (beta chain) was captured by sequencing in a study of response to subunit inactivated influenza vaccine. Study observations and caveats: The authors proposed limited new T cell recruitment per seasonal influenza vaccination.

TCRdb used MiXCR to reprocess the RT-PCR reads, holding one entry per CDR3 protein. The sample yields roughly 500,000 distinct CDR3 sequences, 15% to 20% seen once. This clonotype has more than one count but fewer than ten. Antigen specificity is unknown. This CDR3 contains 15 residues. Trimming pared 0 bases from V and 9 bases from J, leaving 16 bases between. Germline CDR1 reads SGDLS; CDR2 reads YYNGEE. The sample here was CD4+ T cells sorted from PBMCs, taken 23 months after vaccination. The clonotype was recovered from a man between 50 and 69 years old who received an inactivated influenza vaccine. V and J are TRBV9 and TRBJ2-1; possible D gene TRBD2, 5 bases. The CDR3 loop reads CASSVGILAGFEQFF. CDR3 DNA sequence: TGTGCCAGCAGCGTAGGAATTCTAGCCGGATTTGAGCAGTTCTTC. The full variable domain, rest sourced from reference TRBV9 and TRBJ2-1, is DSGVTQTPKHLITATGQRVTLRCSPRSGDLSVYWYQQSLDQGLQFLIQYYNGEERAKGNILERFSAQQFPDLHSELNLSSLELGDSALYFCASSVGILAGFEQFFGPGTRLTVL.